This T cell receptor beta chain was captured by sequencing in a study of T cells in Graves' hyperthyroidism and ophthalmopathy. For this clonotype: Germline is not matched at one junction end, which may reflect a read error.

Newly diagnosed hyperthyroidism patients aged 18 to 65 years had disease lasting under 2 months. CDR1 is WSHSY, CDR2 SAAADI, per germline. This CDR3 is 15 amino acids long. From RNA transcripts, TCR beta CDR3 regions were amplified. TCR CDR3 regions were first amplified by RT-PCR with HTBI primers. Each CDR3 protein is one row after TCRdb ran MiXCR on the multiplex PCR reads. The repertoire consists of hundreds of thousands of distinct CDR3 sequences, with around 39% occurring once and the leading ten covering over 8%. The rearrangement links TRBV10-2 to TRBJ2-7; D is ambiguous. Sequences were obtained from blood. This TCR was recovered from a man between 18 and 35 years old with Graves' hyperthyroidism. CDR3 DNA sequence: TGTGCCAGCAGTCGAATCGTAGACGCCTTTTACGAGCAGTACTTC. Translating gives CASSRIVDAFYEQYF.